Reported below is one T cell receptor (beta chain). The entry originates in a study of CD8 T cells in ankylosing spondylitis. Germline V lookup: CDR1 LGHNA, CDR2 YNFKEQ. The CDR3 runs 16 residues. The V and J ends lost 5 bases and 2 bases, in that order; junction bases with no gene match: 9. From the 5' RACE reads, TCRdb called clonotypes with MiXCR, one entry per CDR3 protein. The data contain under 150,000 distinct CDR3 sequences, around 9% of them singletons. The gene calls are TRBV4-2 and TRBJ2-7; TRBD2 agrees at 10 bases. The receptor was derived from a male donor with ankylosing spondylitis or in good health (not recorded which). Sequencing was performed on blood, either unsorted or a sorted T cell fraction (not recorded which). CDR3 loop: CASSGPIAGGTYEQYF. CDR3 nucleotides: TGTGCCAGCAGCGGACCTATAGCGGGAGGAACCTACGAGCAGTACTTC.